A selection of T cell receptor beta chains follows, all from one sample in a study of blood T cell repertoires in COVID-19. Here immunoSEQ multiplex PCR was the method, and the copy in TCRdb shows in-frame clones only, minus some. The repertoire holds 200,000 to 250,000 clones, with 84% as singletons. The sample taken for sequencing was PBMCs or T cells enriched from blood (not recorded which). The receptors stem from a middle-aged woman who had recovered from COVID-19. The CDR3 runs from the conserved cysteine through the conserved F or W. A D gene is named only where the DNA matches it firmly. Expanded clones are given a class, and other clones once, few, many or no size at all.

CDR3nt: TGTGCCAGCAGTAATAACAGGGGGGATACGCAGTATTTT
CDR3aa: CASSNNRGDTQYF
abundance: -
j_gene: TRBJ2-3
d_gene: TRBD1
v_gene: TRBV6-5

CDR3nt: TGTGCCAGCAAGGGAGGATACTACGAGCAGTACTTC
CDR3aa: CASKGGYYEQYF
abundance: -
j_gene: TRBJ2-7
d_gene: -
v_gene: TRBV27

CDR3nt: TGTGCCTGGAGTGGGGGCGAGACACGGTTTGGCTACACCTTC
CDR3aa: CAWSGGETRFGYTF
abundance: -
j_gene: TRBJ1-2
d_gene: -
v_gene: TRBV30

CDR3nt: TGCGCCAGCAGCTTGACCGGGACAGGGCTCATGAACACTGAAGCTTTCTTT
CDR3aa: CASSLTGTGLMNTEAFF
abundance: -
j_gene: TRBJ1-1
d_gene: TRBD1
v_gene: TRBV5-1

CDR3nt: TGCGCCAGCAGCCCGACGGACAGGGGTTTTAGGTATGGCTACACCTTC
CDR3aa: CASSPTDRGFRYGYTF
abundance: -
j_gene: TRBJ1-2
d_gene: TRBD1
v_gene: TRBV4-3

CDR3nt: TGTGCCAGCAGCTTAGCTGAGGGAAGGGAACCCAATCAGCCCCAGCATTTT
CDR3aa: CASSLAEGREPNQPQHF
abundance: -
j_gene: TRBJ1-5
d_gene: -
v_gene: TRBV7-2

CDR3nt: TGTGCCAGCAGCCCCCTACAGGGTAGGACCGGGGAGCTGTTTTTT
CDR3aa: CASSPLQGRTGELFF
abundance: -
j_gene: TRBJ2-2
d_gene: -
v_gene: TRBV7-6

CDR3nt: TGTGCCAGCAGCTTAGTCAGGGGGGGCACAGATACGCAGTATTTT
CDR3aa: CASSLVRGGTDTQYF
abundance: few
j_gene: TRBJ2-3
d_gene: -
v_gene: TRBV7-2

CDR3nt: TGTGCCAGCACCGCGGACAGGGGGGACTACAATGAGCAGTTCTTC
CDR3aa: CASTADRGDYNEQFF
abundance: -
j_gene: TRBJ2-1
d_gene: TRBD1
v_gene: TRBV2

CDR3nt: TGTGCCAGCACAGGGGGCTACGAGCAGTACTTC
CDR3aa: CASTGGYEQYF
abundance: -
j_gene: TRBJ2-7
d_gene: TRBD1
v_gene: TRBV19

CDR3nt: TGTGCCACCAGCAGAGGGGTTCAGGGAAGGGGAAACACCATATATTTT
CDR3aa: CATSRGVQGRGNTIYF
abundance: -
j_gene: TRBJ1-3
d_gene: -
v_gene: TRBV15

CDR3nt: TGTGCCATCAGACCGGGAGCGAACACCGGGGAGCTGTTTTTT
CDR3aa: CAIRPGANTGELFF
abundance: -
j_gene: TRBJ2-2
d_gene: -
v_gene: TRBV10-3

CDR3nt: TGCGCCAGCAGCTCCTCGTCACCTACAGGCCTCGCAGAAGCTTTCTTT
CDR3aa: CASSSSSPTGLAEAFF
abundance: -
j_gene: TRBJ1-1
d_gene: -
v_gene: TRBV10-1

CDR3nt: TGTGCCAGCAGCGTTAGCGGCACAGATACGCAGTATTTT
CDR3aa: CASSVSGTDTQYF
abundance: -
j_gene: TRBJ2-3
d_gene: -
v_gene: TRBV9

CDR3nt: TGTGCCAGCAGCTCCGGGACAGGGGGCGGCACTGAAGCTTTCTTT
CDR3aa: CASSSGTGGGTEAFF
abundance: -
j_gene: TRBJ1-1
d_gene: TRBD1
v_gene: TRBV27

CDR3nt: TGTGCCAGCAGGGCCGGGACAGAGAATGAAAAACTGTTTTTT
CDR3aa: CASRAGTENEKLFF
abundance: -
j_gene: TRBJ1-4
d_gene: TRBD1
v_gene: TRBV2

CDR3nt: TGTGCCAGCAGCAAGGGACTAGGGATTGAGCAGTTCTTC
CDR3aa: CASSKGLGIEQFF
abundance: -
j_gene: TRBJ2-1
d_gene: TRBD2
v_gene: TRBV3-1/TRBV3-2

CDR3nt: TGCGCCAGCAGCTTACGACAGGGTAACACCATATATTTT
CDR3aa: CASSLRQGNTIYF
abundance: -
j_gene: TRBJ1-3
d_gene: TRBD1
v_gene: TRBV5-1

CDR3nt: TGTGCCAGCAGTCCACCGGGACAGGCCTTGGATGGCTACACCTTC
CDR3aa: CASSPPGQALDGYTF
abundance: -
j_gene: TRBJ1-2
d_gene: TRBD1
v_gene: TRBV25-1

CDR3nt: TGTGCCAGCAGTGAAGACAGGCAAAGCTCTGGAAACACCATATATTTT
CDR3aa: CASSEDRQSSGNTIYF
abundance: -
j_gene: TRBJ1-3
d_gene: -
v_gene: TRBV2

CDR3nt: TGTGCCAGCAGCCGACAGGATCACTATGGCTACACCTTC
CDR3aa: CASSRQDHYGYTF
abundance: -
j_gene: TRBJ1-2
d_gene: -
v_gene: TRBV11-3

CDR3nt: TGTGCCAGCAGCTTGCTGCGGCTAGCGGGAGGGGCCGGAGAGACCCAGTACTTC
CDR3aa: CASSLLRLAGGAGETQYF
abundance: -
j_gene: TRBJ2-5
d_gene: TRBD2
v_gene: TRBV5-5

CDR3nt: TGTGCCAGCAGCTTGGACAGATACAATGAGCAGTTCTTC
CDR3aa: CASSLDRYNEQFF
abundance: -
j_gene: TRBJ2-1
d_gene: -
v_gene: TRBV5-4

CDR3nt: TGTGCCAGCAGTACCGGGACGGGGGGGGCCTACGAGCAGTACTTC
CDR3aa: CASSTGTGGAYEQYF
abundance: once
j_gene: TRBJ2-7
d_gene: TRBD2
v_gene: TRBV28

CDR3nt: TGTGCCAGCAGTGAAGCGCTAGCGAACTCCTACGAGCAGTACTTC
CDR3aa: CASSEALANSYEQYF
abundance: -
j_gene: TRBJ2-7
d_gene: -
v_gene: TRBV2

CDR3nt: TGTGCCATCAGTGAGTCGATCGGGGGGTCCGGCTACACCTTC
CDR3aa: CAISESIGGSGYTF
abundance: once
j_gene: TRBJ1-2
d_gene: -
v_gene: TRBV10-3

CDR3nt: TGCGCCAGCAGCCAAGACATTAAGACAGGGGCGGGAAATGAGCAGTTCTTC
CDR3aa: CASSQDIKTGAGNEQFF
abundance: -
j_gene: TRBJ2-1
d_gene: TRBD1
v_gene: TRBV4-3

CDR3nt: TGCGCCAGCTCCTCGGAGGCCAGCGGGACGGGTGAGCAGTTCTTC
CDR3aa: CASSSEASGTGEQFF
abundance: -
j_gene: TRBJ2-1
d_gene: TRBD2
v_gene: TRBV5-1

CDR3nt: TGTGCCAGCTCACCATTGGCAGCGGGAGGATCCAATGAGCAGTTCTTC
CDR3aa: CASSPLAAGGSNEQFF
abundance: -
j_gene: TRBJ2-1
d_gene: TRBD2
v_gene: TRBV18

CDR3nt: TGTGCCAGCACCCCGGGGGGAAACTATGGCTACACCTTC
CDR3aa: CASTPGGNYGYTF
abundance: -
j_gene: TRBJ1-2
d_gene: -
v_gene: TRBV28

CDR3nt: TGTGCCAGCAGCTTAAGAGGGTTAGATAATTCACCCCTCCACTTT
CDR3aa: CASSLRGLDNSPLHF
abundance: -
j_gene: TRBJ1-6
d_gene: -
v_gene: TRBV11-2

CDR3nt: TGTGCCTGGAGCCTAATGGGACTAGCGGCTTTGGAGCAGTACTTC
CDR3aa: CAWSLMGLAALEQYF
abundance: -
j_gene: TRBJ2-7
d_gene: TRBD2
v_gene: TRBV30

CDR3nt: TGTGCCAGCAGGACCGGGACACAATACAACTATGGCTACACCTTC
CDR3aa: CASRTGTQYNYGYTF
abundance: -
j_gene: TRBJ1-2
d_gene: -
v_gene: TRBV28

CDR3nt: TGCGCCAGCAGCTACGGGGGACAGGGGGCCTATGGCTACACCTTC
CDR3aa: CASSYGGQGAYGYTF
abundance: -
j_gene: TRBJ1-2
d_gene: TRBD1
v_gene: TRBV5-1

CDR3nt: TGCAGCGTTGAAGATCTAAGTGGCTACACCTTC
CDR3aa: CSVEDLSGYTF
abundance: -
j_gene: TRBJ1-2
d_gene: -
v_gene: TRBV29-1

CDR3nt: TGTGCCAGCAGTTCGGGACAGAGCTCCTACGAGCAGTACTTC
CDR3aa: CASSSGQSSYEQYF
abundance: -
j_gene: TRBJ2-7
d_gene: TRBD1
v_gene: TRBV28

CDR3nt: TGTGCCAGCAGACCAGGCAGTATTTCGAACACCGGGGAGCTGTTTTTT
CDR3aa: CASRPGSISNTGELFF
abundance: -
j_gene: TRBJ2-2
d_gene: -
v_gene: TRBV27

CDR3nt: TGTGCCAGCAGCCCATCAGGGACTACCCCCGGGGAGCTGTTTTTT
CDR3aa: CASSPSGTTPGELFF
abundance: -
j_gene: TRBJ2-2
d_gene: TRBD2
v_gene: TRBV3-1/TRBV3-2

CDR3nt: TGTGCCTGGAGTGACCGGACAGGGGCGGGTGACTATGGCTACACCTTC
CDR3aa: CAWSDRTGAGDYGYTF
abundance: -
j_gene: TRBJ1-2
d_gene: TRBD1
v_gene: TRBV30

CDR3nt: TGTGCCAGCAGTTTTTACCAGGGTGCCACCGGGGAGCTGTTTTTT
CDR3aa: CASSFYQGATGELFF
abundance: once
j_gene: TRBJ2-2
d_gene: -
v_gene: TRBV28

CDR3nt: TGTGCCAGCAGCTTACCTAGCGACGCAGATACGCAGTATTTT
CDR3aa: CASSLPSDADTQYF
abundance: -
j_gene: TRBJ2-3
d_gene: -
v_gene: TRBV7-9

CDR3nt: TGTGCCAGCAGAAGACTAGACCGTATCTATTTT
CDR3aa: CASRRLDRIYF
abundance: -
j_gene: TRBJ2-3
d_gene: -
v_gene: TRBV6-5

CDR3nt: TGTGCCAGTAGCCGACTAGAAAATGAGCAGTTCTTC
CDR3aa: CASSRLENEQFF
abundance: once
j_gene: TRBJ2-1
d_gene: -
v_gene: TRBV19

CDR3nt: TGTGCCAGCAGTGAATCCCGGGTCTCTATGGTCACTGAAGCTTTCTTT
CDR3aa: CASSESRVSMVTEAFF
abundance: -
j_gene: TRBJ1-1
d_gene: -
v_gene: TRBV2

CDR3nt: TGCAGCGCGGGACTAGCGGGAGGGGGCGAGCAGTACTTC
CDR3aa: CSAGLAGGGEQYF
abundance: -
j_gene: TRBJ2-7
d_gene: TRBD2
v_gene: TRBV29-1

CDR3nt: TGCGCCAGCAGCTTGGACAGTAGCAATCAGCCCCAGCATTTT
CDR3aa: CASSLDSSNQPQHF
abundance: -
j_gene: TRBJ1-5
d_gene: -
v_gene: TRBV5-1

CDR3nt: TGTGCCAGCAGCGAAAAAATACTAGCGGGGATAAAGAATGAGCAGTTCTTC
CDR3aa: CASSEKILAGIKNEQFF
abundance: -
j_gene: TRBJ2-1
d_gene: TRBD2
v_gene: TRBV6-1

CDR3nt: TGTGCCAGCAGCTTAAGACAGGGACGGACCCAGTACTTC
CDR3aa: CASSLRQGRTQYF
abundance: -
j_gene: TRBJ2-5
d_gene: TRBD1
v_gene: TRBV11-3

CDR3nt: TGCAGCGTTGACTTCGGGGGTTATGGCTACACCTTC
CDR3aa: CSVDFGGYGYTF
abundance: few
j_gene: TRBJ1-2
d_gene: -
v_gene: TRBV29-1

CDR3nt: TGTGCCAGCAGCGTAGAACTGGGGAGCACTGAAGCTTTCTTT
CDR3aa: CASSVELGSTEAFF
abundance: -
j_gene: TRBJ1-1
d_gene: -
v_gene: TRBV9

CDR3nt: TGTGCCAGCAGTTTACTTTACACTGAAGCTTTCTTT
CDR3aa: CASSLLYTEAFF
abundance: once
j_gene: TRBJ1-1
d_gene: -
v_gene: TRBV28

CDR3nt: TGCGCCAGCAGCTTGCGGGGACAGGGGAGCACTGAAGCTTTCTTT
CDR3aa: CASSLRGQGSTEAFF
abundance: -
j_gene: TRBJ1-1
d_gene: TRBD1
v_gene: TRBV5-1

CDR3nt: TGTGCCAGCAGCCCGGGAATGGGTAAGACTGAAGCTTTCTTT
CDR3aa: CASSPGMGKTEAFF
abundance: -
j_gene: TRBJ1-1
d_gene: -
v_gene: TRBV5-8

CDR3nt: TGTGCCAGCAGTTTCGGACAGGTATCCTCCTACGAGCAGTACTTC
CDR3aa: CASSFGQVSSYEQYF
abundance: -
j_gene: TRBJ2-7
d_gene: TRBD1
v_gene: TRBV6-5

CDR3nt: TGCAGCGCCTCGGCATATACTAACCCCACTGAAGCTTTCTTT
CDR3aa: CSASAYTNPTEAFF
abundance: -
j_gene: TRBJ1-1
d_gene: -
v_gene: TRBV29-1

CDR3nt: TGTGCCACCTCGGGGGACACCATATATTTT
CDR3aa: CATSGDTIYF
abundance: -
j_gene: TRBJ1-3
d_gene: -
v_gene: TRBV7-9

CDR3nt: TGTGCCAGCAGCTTCTATAGTGATCAGCCCCAGCATTTT
CDR3aa: CASSFYSDQPQHF
abundance: -
j_gene: TRBJ1-5
d_gene: -
v_gene: TRBV7-2

CDR3nt: TGTGCCAGCAGCTTCCGGGACAGGTCCTACGAGCAGTACTTC
CDR3aa: CASSFRDRSYEQYF
abundance: -
j_gene: TRBJ2-7
d_gene: TRBD1
v_gene: TRBV7-2

CDR3nt: TGTGCCAGCAGGAGACTAGCGGGAGGGGGGAATGAGCAGTTCTTC
CDR3aa: CASRRLAGGGNEQFF
abundance: once
j_gene: TRBJ2-1
d_gene: TRBD2
v_gene: TRBV7-2